The 15 T cell receptor beta chains in this list originate from one sample, sequenced in a study of OX40 agonist ivuxolimab in advanced cancers. Sequencing used immunoSEQ multiplex PCR; TCRdb keeps in-frame clones, though not all of them. Of some 40,000 clones listed, about 91% are singletons. Here the sequenced sample was CD4+ or CD8+ T cells sorted from blood, taken in a trial of the OX40 agonist ivuxolimab. These receptor sequences come from an adult with an advanced solid tumor such as melanoma, head and neck, liver or kidney cancer.

This clone came up once. The chain links TRBV6-5 to TRBJ2-1; TRBD2 might be the D (5 bases). Germline values: CDR1 MNHEY, CDR2 SVGAGI. CDR3 length: 13 residues. V gave up 8 bases and J gave up 3 bases, with 11 bases separating them. The CDR3 region is CASQTSYYNEQFF. The DNA for the CDR3 is TGTGCCAGCCAAACTAGTTACTACAATGAGCAGTTCTTC.

The chain carries TRBV5-6 and TRBJ2-5; 16 bases are a match to TRBD2. This CDR3 comprises 17 residues. The trim removed 4 bases at V and 7 bases at J, leaving 10 bases unmatched. CDR1 and CDR2 (germline): SGHDT, YYEEEE. The CDR3 reads CASSMGTSGRVLGTQYF. CDR3 in DNA: TGTGCCAGCAGCATGGGGACTAGCGGGAGGGTACTGGGGACCCAGTACTTC.

This sequence joins TRBV5-1 and TRBJ2-3, with 7 bases matching TRBD1. The V segment lost 0 bases and the J segment 4 bases; nucleotides outside the gene matches: 5. The CDR3 is made up of 15 amino acids. CDR1 SGHRS and CDR2 YFSETQ come from the germline V gene. The CDR3 is CASSLEGQYADTQYF. DNA of the CDR3: TGCGCCAGCAGCTTGGAGGGACAGTACGCAGATACGCAGTATTTT.

This chain uses TRBV5-1 with TRBJ2-1; 14 bases align to TRBD2. The CDR3 has 17 amino acids. Per the germline V gene, CDR1 is SGHRS and CDR2 is YFSETQ. The J segment lost 5 bases and the V segment lost 4 bases, leaving 8 bases of the junction unmatched. DNA for the CDR3: TGCGCCAGCAGCCCGGGGACTAGCGGGGGAACTAACAATGAGCAGTTCTTC. It encodes CASSPGTSGGTNNEQFF.

The J gene is TRBJ2-1, the V gene TRBV27; D remains unclear. V lost 0 bases, J lost 7 bases, and 7 bases lay in between. The CDR3 is 13 residues long. Germline assignment: CDR1 MNHEY and CDR2 SMNVEV (reference sequence). CDR3 protein: CASSLSEKNEQFF. The CDR3 nucleotides are TGTGCCAGCAGTTTATCAGAGAAGAATGAGCAGTTCTTC.

The chain is built from TRBV7-6 and TRBJ1-1; D is undetermined. The CDR3 has 14 residues. Germline-derived CDR1 and CDR2 are SGHVS and FNYEAQ. With 4 bases removed from V and 0 bases from J, the gap between germline ends came to 9 bases. The CDR3 protein is CASSWSSLNTEAFF. CDR3 DNA sequence: TGTGCCAGCAGCTGGTCCAGTTTGAACACTGAAGCTTTCTTT.

This sequence joins TRBV4-2 and TRBJ2-7; no firm D call. The CDR3 length is 13 residues. Trimming took 1 base from V and 2 from J, leaving 6 bases between them. Germline V CDR1 and CDR2: LGHNA, YNFKEQ. The CDR3, as DNA: TGTGCCAGCAGCCAAGGGTCTCCCTACGAGCAGTACTTC. The encoded protein is CASSQGSPYEQYF.

This chain joins TRBV5-6 and TRBJ1-1; D uncertain. Germline V CDR1 and CDR2: SGHDT, YYEEEE. The CDR3 contains 11 residues. Trimming left V 4 bases short and J 6 bases short, with 7 bases between. CDR3: CASSQAAEAFF. Written as DNA, the CDR3 is TGTGCCAGCAGCCAGGCTGCTGAAGCTTTCTTT.

This clone was seen a single time. The chain joins TRBV6-5 to TRBJ2-1; the D is unclear. The CDR3 loop spans 15 amino acids. CDR1 MNHEY and CDR2 SVGAGI come from the germline V gene. Deletions cut 3 bases from V and 3 bases from J, with 12 bases between. The CDR3 reads CASSYTAPFYNEQFF. The CDR3 bases are TGTGCCAGCAGTTATACGGCCCCATTCTACAATGAGCAGTTCTTC.

V is TRBV11-2 and J is TRBJ2-7; D not resolved. Germline V gene sequence: CDR1 SGHAT, CDR2 FQNNGV. V was pared by 2 bases and J by 0 bases, with 11 bases between. The CDR3 covers 15 residues. The CDR3 spells CASSLRHLSSYEQYF. In DNA form, the CDR3 reads TGTGCCAGCAGCTTACGACATTTGAGCTCCTACGAGCAGTACTTC.

V gene TRBV11-2 combines with J gene TRBJ2-7; D uncertain. The CDR3 loop spans 11 amino acids. The V end lost 4 bases, the J end lost 3 bases, and 4 bases lay between the germline ends. Germline lookup yields CDR1 SGHAT and CDR2 FQNNGV. CDR3 residues: CASSSFYEQYF. The CDR3 bases are TGTGCCAGCAGCTCCTTCTACGAGCAGTACTTC.

The table lists this clone with a count of one. This rearrangement joins TRBV7-9 to TRBJ2-1, with D perhaps TRBD2 (5 bases). Trimming shortened V by 2 bases and J by 8 bases, and 10 bases separated the two germline ends. Looked up from germline, CDR1 is SEHNR and CDR2 is FQNEAQ (reference sequence). This CDR3 comprises 13 residues. The CDR3 spells CASSLLSSHEQFF. The CDR3 DNA follows: TGTGCCAGCAGCTTACTATCTAGCCATGAGCAGTTCTTC.

The CDR3 here is CARGRISTNEKLFF. For the CDR3, the DNA is TGTGCCAGAGGACGGATCTCAACTAATGAAAAACTGTTTTTT. The chain links TRBV19 to TRBJ1-4; D is ambiguous. The CDR3 totals 14 residues. Germline V gene sequence: CDR1 LNHDA, CDR2 SQIVND (reference sequence). V was shortened by 9 bases and J by 0 bases, with 11 bases between the two germline ends.

V is TRBV5-1 and J is TRBJ2-7; 9 nucleotides line up with TRBD1. The CDR3 length is 13 residues. Trimming at V came to 4 bases and at J to 3 bases, leaving 2 bases not matched to a gene. CDR1 is SGHRS, CDR2 YFSETQ, per germline. CDR3 sequence (DNA): TGCGCCAGCAGCCTGGACAGGGGCTACGAGCAGTACTTC. This encodes CASSLDRGYEQYF. The complete variable domain, with remaining parts taken from reference TRBV5-1 and TRBJ2-7, reads KAGVTQTPRYLIKTRGQQVTLSCSPISGHRSVSWYQQTPGQGLQFLFEYFSETQRNKGNFPGRFSGRQFSNSRSEMNVSTLELGDSALYLCASSLDRGYEQYFGPGTRLTVT.

A note on this clone: Mismatch with germline at one junction end may stem from a read error. The chain recombines TRBV5-6 with TRBJ2-7; D remains unclear. Germline CDR1 SGHDT, CDR2 YYEEEE. The CDR3 is 12 amino acids. The chain's CDR3 is CASSLGPGQKHF. DNA for the CDR3: TGTGCCAGCAGCTTGGGGCCCGGTCAGAAGCATTTC.